This entry describes one TCR beta chain. These data originate in a study of human T cells and chemical hapten exposure. Indicated time point: patch test 3, about 24 weeks after DPC sensitization. Treatment of the sample: therapeutic diphenylcyclopropenone sensitization with weekly scalp DPC. For the library, individual cDNA molecules each received unique molecular identifiers. Via MiXCR, TCRdb re-called the RACE reads, giving one row per CDR3 protein. The repertoire consists of some 52,000 distinct CDR3 sequences, with about 10% occurring once and the leading ten covering roughly 17%. V shed 11 bases, J shed 2 bases, and the junction held 6 bases outside the gene matches. The CDR3 consists of 13 residues. Germline values: CDR1 MDHEN, CDR2 SYDVKM.

The rearrangement links TRBV28 to TRBJ2-3, with 8 bases matching TRBD2. The TCR was taken from a woman between 35 and 50 years old with alopecia areata. Some clones in this sample may be carry-over from other donors' samples. Sequenced material: whole blood, taken in connection with sensitization to the hapten diphenylcyclopropenone (DPC). In DNA, the CDR3 is TGTGCCTGCGGGGGGCAGGACACAGATACGCAGTATTTT. Amino acid sequence: CACGGQDTDTQYF.